The 20 T cell receptor beta chains given below trace back to one sample, sequenced in a study of T-cell memory formation after mild COVID-19. TCRdb reanalysed the 5' RACE reads using MiXCR and keeps one entry per CDR3 protein. This table has approximately 250,000 distinct CDR3 sequences, 15% to 17% appearing once. The sample consisted of PBMCs or a T cell subset sorted from them (not recorded which). The receptors originated from an adult woman who had mild COVID-19 (a few samples of this study predate the infection). Cell type and time point are not known.

The table lists this clonotype with a few counts. J is TRBJ2-4 and V is TRBV5-1, with 7 nucleotides matching TRBD1. The CDR3 loop spans 13 amino acids. Germline V gene lookup returns CDR1 SGHRS and CDR2 YFSETQ. V lost 4 bases, J lost 7 bases, and 5 bases stayed unmatched. The CDR3, as DNA: TGCGCCAGCAGCCTTGGACAGGTGAACATTCAGTACTTC. It encodes CASSLGQVNIQYF. Together with reference TRBV5-1 and TRBJ2-4, the CDR3 gives the full variable domain: KAGVTQTPRYLIKTRGQQVTLSCSPISGHRSVSWYQQTPGQGLQFLFEYFSETQRNKGNFPGRFSGRQFSNSRSEMNVSTLELGDSALYLCASSLGQVNIQYFGAGTRLSVL.

Ten or more counts support this clonotype. J is TRBJ1-5 and V is TRBV5-1, with D hard to call. Deletions cut 0 bases from V and 2 bases from J, with 9 bases between. Per germline, CDR1 SGHRS and CDR2 YFSETQ. The CDR3 is 15 amino acids. Written as DNA, the CDR3 is TGCGCCAGCAGCTTGGGTTTTTCGGGCAATCAGCCCCAGCATTTT. Translated: CASSLGFSGNQPQHF.

V gene TRBV15 combines with J gene TRBJ2-5; 10 positions agree with TRBD1. With 1 base clipped from V and 5 bases from J, the junction kept 7 bases outside the gene matches. The germline V gene has CDR1 LNHNV and CDR2 YYDKDF (reference sequence). This CDR3 has 16 amino acids. CDR3 nucleotide sequence: TGTGCCACCAGCAGAGGGGACAGGGGCAGTTTGGAGACCCAGTACTTC. It codes for CATSRGDRGSLETQYF.

The V gene is TRBV12-3 or TRBV12-4, the J gene TRBJ1-6; D unclear. This CDR3 comprises 15 residues. Trimming pared 3 bases from V and 0 bases from J, leaving 6 bases between. The DNA of the CDR3 is TGTGCCAGCAGTTTGTTCAACTCCTATAATTCACCCCTCCACTTT. Amino acids: CASSLFNSYNSPLHF.

This clonotype appeared many times. The CDR3, as DNA: TGTGCCAGCAGTCACTACACCGGGGAGCTGTTTTTT. This codes for CASSHYTGELFF. The chain is built from TRBV12-3 or TRBV12-4 and TRBJ2-2; D is undetermined. V was clipped by 5 bases and J by 3 bases, with 4 bases between them. The CDR3 is 12 amino acids.

There are a few counts of this clonotype. The genes are TRBV6-2 or TRBV6-3 and TRBJ2-2, with no clear D. Trimming shortened V by 0 bases and J by 4 bases, and 6 bases separated the two germline ends. Germline lookup yields CDR1 MNHEY and CDR2 SVGEGT. CDR3 size: 14 residues. Here the CDR3 reads CASSYSRSTGELFF. CDR3 coding DNA: TGTGCCAGCAGTTACTCCAGGAGCACCGGGGAGCTGTTTTTT.

The chain joins TRBV4-2 to TRBJ2-7, with D perhaps matching TRBD1 (5 bases). The V gene lost 1 base and the J gene lost 1 base, with 8 bases spanning the gap. The V gene's germline CDR1 is LGHNA and CDR2 YNFKEQ. The CDR3 loop spans 14 amino acids. The CDR3 bases are TGTGCCAGCAGCCAAGGGGGCAGATCCTACGAGCAGTACTTC. Translating it yields CASSQGGRSYEQYF.

This clonotype was found a few times. The chain joins TRBV19 to TRBJ2-1, with 7 positions matching TRBD1. The CDR3 is 15 amino acids. V lost 3 bases, J lost 9 bases, and 11 bases stayed unmatched. The V gene's germline CDR1 is LNHDA and CDR2 SQIVND (reference sequence). CDR3 sequence (DNA): TGTGCCAGTAGTATCCTACTAGGGGGCTGGAGTGAGCAGTTCTTC. This encodes CASSILLGGWSEQFF.

This clonotype has a count of ten or more. The chain joins TRBV12-3 or TRBV12-4 to TRBJ2-7; a possible D gene is TRBD2 (6 bases). V was cut by 1 base and J by 4 bases, with 11 bases left in between. This CDR3 contains 14 residues. CDR3 sequence: CASSLGDFYYEQYF. The CDR3 bases are TGTGCCAGCAGTTTAGGGGACTTCTATTACGAGCAGTACTTC.

V usage is TRBV29-1 and J usage is TRBJ2-2; TRBD2 matches 11 bases. CDR1 and CDR2 (germline): SQVTM, ANQGSEA. The CDR3 runs to 18 residues. V gave up 6 bases and J gave up 1 base; unmatched junction bases: 13. The CDR3 protein is CSVVTSGKTKKNTGELFF. The DNA of the CDR3 is TGCAGCGTGGTGACTAGCGGGAAAACAAAAAAGAACACCGGGGAGCTGTTTTTT.

This clonotype was seen a few times. V and J are TRBV3-1 and TRBJ2-1, with a possible D match to TRBD2 (5 bases). Germline-derived CDR1 and CDR2 are LGHDT and YNNKEL (reference sequence). Trimming pared 7 bases from V and 8 bases from J, leaving 9 bases between. The CDR3 runs 11 residues. The CDR3 sequence is CASTGIHEQFF. The CDR3 DNA is TGTGCCAGCACCGGGATCCATGAGCAGTTCTTC.

This clonotype was picked up a small number of times. J is TRBJ1-2 and V is TRBV12-3 or TRBV12-4, with TRBD1 identical over 8 bases. J gave up 4 bases and V 5 bases, and 3 bases lay outside the gene matches. The CDR3 length is 13 residues. The DNA for the CDR3 is TGTGCCAGCAGTGGACAGGGAATCTATGGCTACACCTTC. Its translation is CASSGQGIYGYTF.

This clonotype was seen a few times. The chain joins TRBV7-9 to TRBJ2-1; 14 nucleotides line up with TRBD2. After removal of 3 bases from V and 9 bases from J, the junction contained 4 bases not matched to a gene. The CDR3 runs to 15 residues. From germline, CDR1 is SEHNR and CDR2 FQNEAQ (reference sequence). The CDR3 sequence is CASSLGTSGGVEQFF. The CDR3 DNA reads TGTGCCAGCAGCTTGGGGACTAGCGGGGGCGTTGAGCAGTTCTTC.

This clonotype showed up many times. This rearrangement joins TRBV12-3 or TRBV12-4 to TRBJ2-3; 11 bases align to TRBD2. The CDR3 has 18 amino acids. V dropped 4 bases and J dropped 0; count of bases not matched to a gene: 9. CDR3 nucleotides: TGTGCCAGCAGTTCCAGGATGACTAGCGGGACTAGCACAGATACGCAGTATTTT. This translates into CASSSRMTSGTSTDTQYF.

This clonotype was picked up a small number of times. The chain joins TRBV3-1 to TRBJ2-3; D not resolved. The CDR3 extends over 13 amino acids. CDR1 is LGHDT and CDR2 is YNNKEL in the germline V gene (reference sequence). Trimming took off 3 bases at V and 1 base at J, with 5 bases between the two ends. CDR3 region: CASSQLGTDTQYF. The DNA for the CDR3 is TGTGCCAGCAGCCAGCTAGGCACAGATACGCAGTATTTT.

This clonotype was picked up a small number of times. The chain recombines TRBV20-1 with TRBJ2-7, with 13 bases fitting TRBD2. Trimming took 2 bases from V and 5 from J; bases not matched to a gene: 3. CDR1 is DFQATT, CDR2 SNEGSKA, per germline (reference sequence). The CDR3 spans 14 residues. The CDR3 DNA follows: TGCAGTGCTAGATACGGGACTAGCGGGAACGAGCAGTACTTC. It encodes CSARYGTSGNEQYF.

This clonotype has just a few counts. V usage is TRBV7-2 and J usage is TRBJ2-7; the match to TRBD1 covers 7 bases. The CDR3 spans 16 residues. Germline loops: CDR1 SGHTA, CDR2 FQGNSA. Germline trimming cut 5 bases from V and 3 bases from J; bases unmatched to any gene: 13. The CDR3 region has the DNA TGTGCCAGCAGCCTAAGATATGACAGGGTCAGCTACGAGCAGTACTTC. It yields the protein CASSLRYDRVSYEQYF. Supplemented by reference TRBV7-2 and TRBJ2-7, the full variable domain reads GAGVSQSPSNKVTEKGKDVELRCDPISGHTALYWYRQSLGQGLEFLIYFQGNSAPDKSGLPSDRFSAERTGGSVSTLTIQRTQQEDSAVYLCASSLRYDRVSYEQYFGPGTRLTVT.

The V call is TRBV2, the J call TRBJ1-1, with D unresolved. The V and J ends lost 7 bases and 4 bases respectively, with 16 bases between them. The CDR3 has 14 amino acids. Looked up from germline, CDR1 is SNHLY and CDR2 is FYNNEI. CDR3 nucleotide sequence: TGTGCCAGCAACCCCGGTAGGGTGAGCACTGAAGCTTTCTTT. Its translation is CASNPGRVSTEAFF. Variable domain in full (rest from reference TRBV2 and TRBJ1-1): EPEVTQTPSHQVTQMGQEVILRCVPISNHLYFYWYRQILGQKVEFLVSFYNNEISEKSEIFDDQFSVERPDGSNFTLKIRSTKLEDSAMYFCASNPGRVSTEAFFGQGTRLTVV.

The V and J genes are TRBV7-8 and TRBJ2-3, with 8 nucleotides matching TRBD1. The germline V gene has CDR1 SGHVS and CDR2 FQNEAQ. Unmatched junction bases numbered 16, after V lost 5 bases and J lost 6 bases. The CDR3 consists of 17 residues. The CDR3 DNA is TGTGCCAGCAGCCTTGGAGTGACAGGGGCCTCTTTGGATACGCAGTATTTT. Protein sequence: CASSLGVTGASLDTQYF.

This clonotype came up a few times. This chain joins TRBV6-4 and TRBJ1-1; D unclear. CDR3 length: 14 residues. The germline V gene encodes CDR1 MRHNA and CDR2 SNTAGT. The V and J ends lost 0 bases and 4 bases respectively, with 9 bases between them. CDR3 region: CASSDSVVGTEAFF. The CDR3 nucleotides are TGTGCCAGCAGTGACTCCGTCGTTGGCACTGAAGCTTTCTTT.